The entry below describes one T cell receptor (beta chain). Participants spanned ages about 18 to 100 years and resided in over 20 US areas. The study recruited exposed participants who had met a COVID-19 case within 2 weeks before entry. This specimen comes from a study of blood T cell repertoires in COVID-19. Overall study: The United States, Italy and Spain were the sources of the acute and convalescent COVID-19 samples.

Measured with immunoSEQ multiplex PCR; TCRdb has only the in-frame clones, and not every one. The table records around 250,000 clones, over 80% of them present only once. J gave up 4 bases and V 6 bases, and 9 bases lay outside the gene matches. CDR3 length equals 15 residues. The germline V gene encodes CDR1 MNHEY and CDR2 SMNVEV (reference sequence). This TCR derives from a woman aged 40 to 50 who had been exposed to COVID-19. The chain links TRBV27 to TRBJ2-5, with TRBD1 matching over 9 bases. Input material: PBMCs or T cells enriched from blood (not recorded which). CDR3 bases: TGTGCCAGCAGACAGGGGGCTTGGGTAAGAGAGACCCAGTACTTC. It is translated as CASRQGAWVRETQYF.